The present T cell receptor (beta chain) was sequenced within a study of shared clonotypes between healthy human individuals. Whole-study findings and limits: Limitation of the genetic and exposure-history diversity represented came from the few donors. Though the depth was large, rarefaction showed that sorted-subset sequencing was incomplete. The authors sampled blood alone, and tissue repertoires likely differ.

The method was immunoSEQ multiplex PCR; TCRdb's version includes in-frame clones alone and lacks a portion of them. The table shows about 820,000 clones, with approximately 92% occurring only once. Trimming at V came to 0 bases and at J to 7 bases, leaving 5 bases not matched to a gene. CDR1 and CDR2 (germline): PRHDT, FYEKMQ (reference sequence). The CDR3 spans 15 residues. CD8 cells regarded as naive lacked CD45RO, were positively chosen for CCR7, and omitted terminally differentiated effector memory CD45RA+ cells. All participating donors were Caucasian adults from Nashville, Tennessee. About this clone: Antigen: not known.

The sample was naive CD8+ T cells sorted from blood. The chain uses TRBV13 and TRBJ2-7, with TRBD1 matching 11 bases. This receptor was taken from a man younger than 40 in good health. The CDR3 loop is CASSLGGQGAGEQYF. The CDR3 DNA is TGTGCCAGCAGCTTAGGAGGACAGGGGGCCGGAGAGCAGTACTTC.